This T cell receptor beta chain emerged from a study of T cell changes during pregnancy in multiple sclerosis. Profiled with immunoSEQ multiplex PCR; TCRdb holds only in-frame clones, not every one. The sample contains about 49,000 clones, around 87% of which appear only once. The CDR3 is 15 amino acids. CDR1 and CDR2 from the germline V gene are SGHDT and YYEEEE. Trimming at V came to 3 bases and at J to 4 bases, leaving 2 bases not matched to a gene. The specimen was peripheral blood, collected after pregnancy. The chain employs TRBV5-6 and TRBJ2-2; 11 bases are a match to TRBD1. The sequence derives from a female donor in good health, enrolled as a control in a pregnancy study. This CDR3 reads CASSWGTGGTGELFF. The CDR3 coding sequence is TGTGCCAGCAGCTGGGGGACAGGGGGCACCGGGGAGCTGTTTTTT.